A single sample is the source of the 30 T cell receptor beta chains below, sequenced in a study of neurological immune-mediated disorders. TCRdb used MiXCR to reprocess the 5' RACE reads, holding one entry per CDR3 protein. Of over 65,000 distinct CDR3 sequences in the sample, under 10% were seen once. The sequencing sample was made of PBMCs. The origin of the receptors is a man aged 50 to 60 in good health.

This clonotype has only a few counts. The chain employs TRBV29-1 and TRBJ1-1; TRBD1 might be the D (5 bases). Germline V gene data show CDR1 as SQVTM and CDR2 as ANQGSEA. The CDR3 is made up of 10 amino acids. Between the trimmed V and J ends, which lost 4 bases and 9 bases, there was a span of 9 bases. CDR3 in amino acids: CSVGDSQAFF. The CDR3 region has the DNA TGCAGCGTTGGAGACAGTCAAGCTTTCTTT.

This clonotype was seen ten or more times. This rearrangement joins TRBV7-3 to TRBJ2-1; D gene unclear. The CDR3 sequence is 11 residues long. Germline V CDR1 and CDR2: SGHTA, FQGTGA. V dropped 2 bases and J dropped 10 bases, with 6 bases sitting between them. This chain's CDR3 is CASSLSTEQFF. CDR3 DNA: TGTGCCAGCAGCTTATCAACAGAGCAGTTCTTC.

This clonotype was counted ten times or more. The CDR3 region has the DNA TGTGCCAGCAGTTACGAACCTAGACAGGGGTATGGCTACACCTTC. It translates to CASSYEPRQGYGYTF. This chain connects TRBV6-5 to TRBJ1-2, with 8 bases aligning to TRBD1. The CDR3 runs to 15 residues. Unmatched junction bases numbered 7, after V lost 2 bases and J lost 5 bases. The V gene's germline CDR1 is MNHEY and CDR2 SVGAGI.

This clonotype was detected many times. CDR3 in amino acids: CASSLDGSGGAGPETQYF. CDR3 in DNA: TGCGCCAGCAGCTTGGATGGTAGCGGGGGGGCAGGTCCGGAGACCCAGTACTTC. The chain combines TRBV5-1 with TRBJ2-5, with TRBD2 matching over 11 bases. Germline V lookup: CDR1 SGHRS, CDR2 YFSETQ. V shed 0 bases, J shed 5 bases, and the junction held 12 bases outside the gene matches. This CDR3 spans 18 amino acids.

This clonotype was detected only once. The genes are TRBV5-1 and TRBJ2-1; 10 bases are a match to TRBD2. The CDR3 has 17 residues. V was pared by 3 bases and J by 10 bases, with 16 bases of the junction left unmatched. Germline V gene data show CDR1 as SGHRS and CDR2 as YFSETQ. CDR3 DNA: TGCGCCAGCAGCTCCAGTCGAGCTAGCGGGAGCTCCTACGAGCAGTTCTTC. Residues: CASSSSRASGSSYEQFF.

The table lists this clonotype with many counts. The gene calls are TRBV5-1 and TRBJ2-3, with TRBD2 identical over 13 bases. Losses at the gene ends were 4 bases for V and 3 bases for J; bases not matched to a gene: 2. This CDR3 contains 15 residues. Germline CDR1 and CDR2: SGHRS and YFSETQ. The CDR3 loop is CASSPGLAGTDTQYF. CDR3 bases: TGCGCCAGCAGCCCGGGACTAGCGGGAACAGATACGCAGTATTTT.

This clonotype was detected many times. In DNA form, the CDR3 reads TGCGCCAGCAGCGAATTACACTTCTACGAGCAGTACTTC. It yields the protein CASSELHFYEQYF. The chain has TRBV5-1 and TRBJ2-7; D ambiguous. Germline V gene data show CDR1 as SGHRS and CDR2 as YFSETQ. CDR3 size: 13 residues. V was trimmed by 4 bases and J by 3 bases, leaving 11 bases between them.

This clonotype was seen many times. The CDR3, as DNA: TGTGCCAGCAGTGAGTCCGACAGGGGGAACTACGAGCAGTACTTC. Protein product: CASSESDRGNYEQYF. This chain connects TRBV2 to TRBJ2-7; 9 bases match TRBD1. The CDR3 runs to 15 residues. Germline CDR1 reads SNHLY; CDR2 reads FYNNEI. After removal of 3 bases from V and 3 bases from J, the junction contained 6 bases not matched to a gene.

This clonotype was observed many times. V usage is TRBV3-1 and J usage is TRBJ2-1, with D perhaps TRBD2 (6 bases). The CDR3 is made up of 15 amino acids. Trimming shortened V by 0 bases and J by 4 bases, and 10 bases separated the two germline ends. Germline V lookup: CDR1 LGHDT, CDR2 YNNKEL (reference sequence). CDR3 bases: TGTGCCAGCAGCCAAGATTACGGGAGATACAATGAGCAGTTCTTC. Its protein product is CASSQDYGRYNEQFF.

This clonotype was detected ten times or more. The chain links TRBV20-1 to TRBJ2-7, with 13 bases that match TRBD2. This CDR3 is built from 13 residues. The V gene's germline CDR1 is DFQATT and CDR2 SNEGSKA (reference sequence). J was trimmed by 4 bases and V by 6 bases; bases with no gene match: 3. In DNA form, the CDR3 reads TGCAGTGCCGGACTAGCGGGGGAATACGAGCAGTACTTC. Protein product: CSAGLAGEYEQYF.

At least ten counts were recorded for this clonotype. This chain joins TRBV5-1 and TRBJ1-1; 9 bases line up with TRBD1. Germline V gives CDR1 SGHRS, CDR2 YFSETQ. The trim removed 4 bases at V and 0 bases at J, leaving 4 bases unmatched. The CDR3 has 15 residues. CDR3: CASSPGTGMNTEAFF. CDR3 in DNA: TGCGCCAGCAGCCCCGGGACAGGGATGAACACTGAAGCTTTCTTT.

The sample holds many counts of this clonotype. CDR3 protein: CASSQSLRDLFDEQFF. The DNA for the CDR3 is TGTGCCAGCAGCCAAAGCCTCCGGGACTTGTTCGATGAGCAGTTCTTC. V and J are TRBV4-2 and TRBJ2-1, with D maybe TRBD2 (6 bases). The V end lost 2 bases, the J end lost 8 bases, and 19 bases lay between the germline ends. Germline lookup yields CDR1 LGHNA and CDR2 YNFKEQ. The CDR3 contains 16 residues.

This clonotype was seen at least ten times. The chain uses TRBV6-5 and TRBJ2-7, with D uncertain. V was shortened by 8 bases and J by 6 bases, with 11 bases between the two germline ends. Germline V gene sequence: CDR1 MNHEY, CDR2 SVGAGI. The CDR3 has 11 amino acids. The CDR3 here is CASRVGREQYF. DNA of the CDR3: TGTGCCAGCCGAGTAGGGCGCGAGCAGTACTTC.

This clonotype was seen more than once but under ten times. The chain links TRBV19 to TRBJ1-5; weak D call: TRBD1 (5 bases). V shed 5 bases and J shed 5 bases, with 13 bases lying between them. The germline V gene has CDR1 LNHDA and CDR2 SQIVND (reference sequence). CDR3 length: 14 amino acids. The CDR3 nucleotides read TGTGCCAGTAGTGTCCGGGACCAATATCAGCCCCAGCATTTT. It is translated as CASSVRDQYQPQHF. Full variable domain (missing parts from reference TRBV19 and TRBJ1-5): DGGITQSPKYLFRKEGQNVTLSCEQNLNHDAMYWYRQDPGQGLRLIYYSQIVNDFQKGDIAEGYSVSREKKESFPLTVTSAQKNPTAFYLCASSVRDQYQPQHFGDGTRLSIL.

This clonotype was observed many times. This chain uses TRBV12-3 or TRBV12-4 with TRBJ2-1, with a tentative D call TRBD1 (5 bases). The V and J ends lost 5 bases and 5 bases respectively, with 13 bases between them. The CDR3 contains 14 residues. In DNA form, the CDR3 reads TGTGCCAGCAGTATAAAGGGGATCCACAATGAGCAGTTCTTC. Translation: CASSIKGIHNEQFF.

This clonotype was detected ten times or more. CDR3 sequence reads: CASSLQQGPPYEQYF. In DNA, the CDR3 is TGCGCCAGCAGCTTGCAACAGGGGCCCCCCTACGAGCAGTACTTC. V gene TRBV5-1 combines with J gene TRBJ2-7; 7 nucleotides line up with TRBD1. This CDR3 comprises 15 residues. Trimming at V came to 1 base and at J to 2 bases, leaving 6 bases not matched to a gene. Germline loops: CDR1 SGHRS, CDR2 YFSETQ. Together with reference TRBV5-1 and TRBJ2-7, the CDR3 gives the full variable domain: KAGVTQTPRYLIKTRGQQVTLSCSPISGHRSVSWYQQTPGQGLQFLFEYFSETQRNKGNFPGRFSGRQFSNSRSEMNVSTLELGDSALYLCASSLQQGPPYEQYFGPGTRLTVT.

This clonotype was seen many times. The V gene is TRBV20-1, the J gene TRBJ2-7, with D perhaps given as TRBD1 or TRBD2 (7 bases each). Germline CDR1 DFQATT, CDR2 SNEGSKA (reference sequence). CDR3 length equals 15 residues. V shed 3 bases and J shed 2 bases, with 17 bases lying between them. The CDR3 sequence is CSARWGGGLTYEQYF. The CDR3 region has the DNA TGCAGTGCTAGGTGGGGAGGGGGCCTCACCTACGAGCAGTACTTC.

V is TRBV27 and J is TRBJ1-1, with TRBD1 matching 7 bases. The CDR3 is 14 amino acids. Germline assignment: CDR1 MNHEY and CDR2 SMNVEV (reference sequence). With 5 bases clipped from V and 1 base from J, the junction kept 4 bases outside the gene matches. The CDR3 DNA reads TGTGCCAGCAGTCCAAGGGGGCAGAACACTGAAGCTTTCTTT. It specifies CASSPRGQNTEAFF.

The V gene is TRBV11-3, the J gene TRBJ1-1; D is uncertain. The germline V gene has CDR1 SGHNT and CDR2 YENEEA. The CDR3 spans 12 residues. V lost 2 bases and J lost 5, with 6 bases in between. Written as DNA, the CDR3 is TGTGCCAGCAGCTTACCCGGGACTGAAGCTTTCTTT. This translates into CASSLPGTEAFF.

This clonotype was seen many times. V is TRBV6-2 or TRBV6-3 and J is TRBJ2-3, with TRBD2 matching over 13 bases. Germline CDR1 reads MNHEY; CDR2 reads SVGEGT. Trimming removed 5 bases from V and 4 bases from J; junction bases left unmatched: 3. The CDR3 is 15 amino acids. This chain's CDR3 is CASSGTSGNPDTQYF. In nucleotides, the CDR3 is TGTGCCAGCAGTGGGACTAGCGGGAACCCAGATACGCAGTATTTT.

This clonotype has a count of ten or more. V gene TRBV28 combines with J gene TRBJ2-2, with 8 bases that match TRBD2. The length of the CDR3 is 16 residues. Germline CDR1 reads MDHEN; CDR2 reads SYDVKM. V lost 1 base and J lost 3; bases outside the gene matches: 4. CDR3 region: CASSLSTSGYTGELFF. The DNA of the CDR3 is TGTGCCAGCAGTTTATCCACTAGCGGTTACACCGGGGAGCTGTTTTTT. Together with reference TRBV28 and TRBJ2-2, the CDR3 gives the full variable domain: DVKVTQSSRYLVKRTGEKVFLECVQDMDHENMFWYRQDPGLGLRLIYFSYDVKMKEKGDIPEGYSVSREKKERFSLILESASTNQTSMYLCASSLSTSGYTGELFFGEGSRLTVL.

This clonotype has ten or more counts. The chain couples TRBV4-2 to TRBJ2-7, with D tentatively TRBD2 (6 bases). V gave up 4 bases and J gave up 4 bases, with 14 bases separating them. The germline V gene has CDR1 LGHNA and CDR2 YNFKEQ. The CDR3 runs 14 residues. The CDR3 nucleotides read TGTGCCAGCAGCCCCTCTGGTAGCGGATACGAGCAGTACTTC. As protein: CASSPSGSGYEQYF.

This clonotype was found many times. The chain combines TRBV12-3 or TRBV12-4 with TRBJ2-1, with D tentatively TRBD1 or TRBD2 (5 bases each). The V gene lost 6 bases and the J gene lost 5 bases, with 17 bases spanning the gap. The CDR3 has 15 amino acids. In DNA form, the CDR3 reads TGTGCCAGCAGCTCACATGGTCAGGGACACAATGAGCAGTTCTTC. Translated, it gives CASSSHGQGHNEQFF.

Turning to this clonotype: Mismatch with germline at one junction end may stem from a read error. The chain has TRBV4-1 and TRBJ2-3; D is undetermined. This CDR3 has 13 amino acids. From germline, CDR1 is MGHRA and CDR2 YSYEKL. CDR3 protein: CANSRERKDTQYF. The CDR3 DNA follows: TGCGCCAACAGCCGAGAAAGAAAAGATACGCAGTATTTT.

This clonotype was seen a handful of times. The rearrangement uses TRBV12-3 or TRBV12-4 and TRBJ2-3; no clear D. V was shortened by 3 bases and J by 1 base, with 11 bases between the two germline ends. The CDR3 is 15 amino acids. In DNA, the CDR3 is TGTGCCAGCAGTTTGATCGGTCCGGGCACAGATACGCAGTATTTT. Its protein is CASSLIGPGTDTQYF.

Concerning this clonotype itself: A much larger clone lies one base from this, so it may be a read error. DNA of the CDR3: TGTGTCAGCAGCCAAGGACAGGTGAACACTGAAGCTTTCTTT. This sequence encodes CVSSQGQVNTEAFF. The rearrangement uses TRBV3-1 and TRBJ1-1; 7 nucleotides line up with TRBD1. The CDR3 totals 14 residues. Germline values: CDR1 LGHDT, CDR2 YNNKEL (reference sequence). The whole variable domain, filled in from reference TRBV3-1 and TRBJ1-1, reads DTAVSQTPKYLVTQMGNDKSIKCEQNLGHDTMYWYKQDSKKFLKIMFSYNNKELIINETVPNRFSPKSPDKAHLNLHINSLELGDSAVYFCVSSQGQVNTEAFFGQGTRLTVV.

There are many counts of this clonotype. The chain carries TRBV28 and TRBJ1-2, with 7 bases lining up with TRBD1. Germline values: CDR1 MDHEN, CDR2 SYDVKM. This CDR3 has 14 amino acids. V lost 4 bases to trimming and J lost 8 bases; unmatched junction nucleotides: 10. Written as DNA, the CDR3 is TGTGCCAGCAGTTCCGGGACAGCACGCACGGGCTACACCTTC. It codes for CASSSGTARTGYTF.

Many counts were recorded for this clonotype. The rearrangement joins TRBV7-2 to TRBJ2-7; D is perhaps TRBD2 (5 bases). V was shortened by 5 bases and J by 3 bases, with 11 bases between the two germline ends. The CDR3 sequence is 13 residues long. Germline V gene sequence: CDR1 SGHTA, CDR2 FQGNSA. CDR3 sequence reads: CASSAGGGYEQYF. The CDR3 region has the DNA TGTGCCAGCAGCGCCGGTGGAGGCTACGAGCAGTACTTC.

This chain connects TRBV4-1 to TRBJ2-5; weak D call: TRBD2 (6 bases). Between the trimmed V and J ends, which lost 0 bases and 4 bases, there was a span of 15 bases. Germline V CDR1 and CDR2: MGHRA, YSYEKL. The CDR3 loop spans 16 amino acids. CDR3 DNA sequence: TGCGCCAGCAGCCAAGACGGGACGGGAGCGGGAGAGACCCAGTACTTC. As protein: CASSQDGTGAGETQYF.

This clonotype was seen at least ten times. The V gene is TRBV5-1, the J gene TRBJ2-3; 10 positions match TRBD1. The CDR3 spans 17 residues. V shed 5 bases, J shed 3 bases, and the junction held 12 bases outside the gene matches. In germline, CDR1 is SGHRS, CDR2 YFSETQ. The DNA of the CDR3 is TGCGCCAGCAGTCGATCAATCGGGACAGGGGTTACAGATACGCAGTATTTT. Protein product: CASSRSIGTGVTDTQYF.